A selection of T cell receptor beta chains follows, all from one sample in a study of blood T cell repertoires in COVID-19. The data were produced by immunoSEQ multiplex PCR, yet TCRdb's version contains in-frame clones alone and is incomplete. The sample shows some 350,000 clones, over 75% of them seen only once. Material: PBMCs or T cells enriched from blood (not recorded which). The receptor source for this set is a man aged 25-45 years who had recovered from COVID-19. Both conserved end residues are part of each CDR3. Fields, in order: J gene, D gene, CDR3 length, V gene, CDR3 protein, CDR3 DNA. A D gene is named only where the DNA matches it firmly.

TRBJ2-5	TRBD2	16	TRBV7-2	CASSLVRGGAQETQYF	TGTGCCAGCAGCTTAGTGCGCGGGGGGGCCCAAGAGACCCAGTACTTC
TRBJ2-5	TRBD2	16	TRBV5-1	CASSGGLAGGPETQYF	TGCGCCAGCAGCGGTGGACTAGCGGGGGGCCCAGAGACCCAGTACTTC
TRBJ2-3	-	14	TRBV9	CASALLTDTDTQYF	TGTGCCAGCGCGTTATTGACAGACACAGATACGCAGTATTTT
TRBJ1-1	-	16	TRBV18	CASSPTIGSKNTEAFF	TGTGCCAGCTCACCAACTATCGGGAGCAAGAACACTGAAGCTTTCTTT
TRBJ2-5	TRBD1	14	TRBV24-1	CATEDRGQGETQYF	TGTGCCACCGAGGACAGGGGGCAAGGAGAGACCCAGTACTTC
TRBJ1-4	TRBD1	17	TRBV5-6	CASSRRGTGGMGEKLFF	TGTGCCAGCAGCCGGCGGGGGACAGGGGGCATGGGCGAAAAACTGTTTTTT
TRBJ1-4	-	16	TRBV4-1	CASSQDRQQTNEKLFF	TGCGCCAGCAGCCAAGATCGACAGCAAACTAATGAAAAACTGTTTTTT
TRBJ1-5	-	14	TRBV2	CASSESRDNQPQHF	TGTGCCAGCAGTGAATCGCGGGACAATCAGCCCCAGCATTTT
TRBJ2-7	-	15	TRBV4-1	CASSQAPGDTYEQYF	TGCGCCAGCAGCCAAGCTCCAGGGGACACATACGAGCAGTACTTC
TRBJ2-7	TRBD1	14	TRBV18	CASSPRTGRYEQYF	TGTGCCAGCTCACCCCGGACAGGACGCTACGAGCAGTACTTC